The 32 T cell receptor beta chains below were found in one sample sequenced in a study of CD8 T cells in ankylosing spondylitis. TCRdb re-derived calls from the 5' RACE reads in MiXCR, one entry per CDR3 protein. The sample carries about 450,000 distinct CDR3 sequences, 25% to 30% recorded once. Their specific antigens are unknown. Findings and caveats of the study: Ankylosing spondylitis blood appeared to carry a characteristic TCR beta motif of several highly homologous variants.

The material sequenced was blood, either unsorted or a sorted T cell fraction (not recorded which). These receptor sequences come from a male donor with ankylosing spondylitis.

The gene calls are TRBV7-8 and TRBJ2-3, with D perhaps TRBD1 (5 bases). Germline CDR1 is SGHVS and CDR2 is FQNEAQ. The CDR3 totals 14 residues. The germline V and J ends were trimmed by 4 bases and 0 bases, with 8 bases remaining between them. CDR3 in DNA: TGTGCCAGCAGCTCACGACAGAGCACAGATACGCAGTATTTT. This translates into CASSSRQSTDTQYF.

This clonotype was found many times. This chain links TRBV7-2 with TRBJ2-1; perhaps TRBD2 as D (6 bases). The germline gives CDR1 SGHTA, CDR2 FQGNSA. CDR3 size: 17 residues. Trimming took 5 bases from V and 0 from J, leaving 17 bases between them. CDR3 DNA sequence: TGTGCCAGCAGCGCCGATTCATTAGCGGCCTCCTACAATGAGCAGTTCTTC. It is translated as CASSADSLAASYNEQFF.

This chain connects TRBV20-1 to TRBJ2-1; TRBD1 is a possible D gene (5 bases). Germline CDR1 is DFQATT and CDR2 is SNEGSKA (reference sequence). The CDR3 has 14 residues. V lost 3 bases, J lost 1 base, and 10 bases lay in between. The CDR3 DNA sequence: TGCAGTGCTAGTCGGGCAGGGTCCTACAATGAGCAGTTCTTC. It translates to CSASRAGSYNEQFF.

There are a few counts of this clonotype. The rearrangement links TRBV10-3 to TRBJ2-7, with 9 bases identical to TRBD1. J gave up 7 bases and V 6 bases, and 13 bases lay outside the gene matches. Germline CDR1 reads ENHRY; CDR2 reads SYGVKD. The CDR3 has 15 residues. The CDR3 DNA follows: TGTGCCATCAGCGAGAACAACAGGGGGCGCGATGAGCAGTACGTC. Amino acids: CAISENNRGRDEQYV.

The chain links TRBV7-9 to TRBJ2-5, with 7 bases aligning to TRBD2. CDR3 length equals 17 residues. V shed 1 base and J 5 bases; nucleotides not matched to a gene: 13. Germline CDR1 is SEHNR and CDR2 is FQNEAQ (reference sequence). This chain's CDR3 is CASSLVQPRTRPETQYF. The CDR3 DNA reads TGTGCCAGCAGCTTAGTTCAACCCCGGACTAGACCCGAGACCCAGTACTTC.

This clonotype was seen a handful of times. This sequence joins TRBV7-9 and TRBJ2-2, with D unclear. This CDR3 comprises 14 residues. Germline CDR1 is SEHNR and CDR2 is FQNEAQ (reference sequence). With 3 bases removed from V and 3 bases from J, the gap between germline ends came to 8 bases. CDR3 residues: CASSFQLDTGELFF. For the CDR3, the DNA is TGTGCCAGCAGCTTTCAGCTGGACACCGGGGAGCTGTTTTTT.

This clonotype has a handful of counts. This chain links TRBV5-1 with TRBJ2-1; tentative D call: TRBD1 (6 bases). The germline V and J ends were trimmed by 1 base and 0 bases, with 11 bases remaining between them. Germline loops: CDR1 SGHRS, CDR2 YFSETQ. The CDR3 covers 16 residues. CDR3 in DNA: TGCGCCAGCAGCTTGTTGCAGGGGAGCTCCTACAATGAGCAGTTCTTC. The encoded protein is CASSLLQGSSYNEQFF. The whole variable domain, remainder taken from reference TRBV5-1 and TRBJ2-1, is KAGVTQTPRYLIKTRGQQVTLSCSPISGHRSVSWYQQTPGQGLQFLFEYFSETQRNKGNFPGRFSGRQFSNSRSEMNVSTLELGDSALYLCASSLLQGSSYNEQFFGPGTRLTVL.

This clonotype has only a few counts. The chain employs TRBV5-5 and TRBJ1-5, with D maybe TRBD1 (6 bases). Deletions cut 0 bases from V and 0 bases from J, with 10 bases between. From germline, CDR1 is SGHKS and CDR2 YYEKEE (reference sequence). This CDR3 region has 16 residues. Written as DNA, the CDR3 is TGTGCCAGCAGCTTGGAGGGGGACTCTAGCAATCAGCCCCAGCATTTT. Its protein product is CASSLEGDSSNQPQHF.

This clonotype occurred many times. This chain connects TRBV15 to TRBJ1-6, with TRBD1 as a possible D gene (5 bases). The V gene's germline CDR1 is LNHNV and CDR2 YYDKDF (reference sequence). The CDR3 is 15 amino acids. Trimming removed 1 base from V and 5 bases from J, with 9 bases in between. The CDR3 here is CATSRGGRNNSPLHF. The CDR3 DNA sequence: TGTGCCACCAGCAGAGGGGGCAGAAATAATTCACCCCTCCACTTT.

The gene calls are TRBV24-1 and TRBJ2-5; D is unresolved. CDR1 KGHDR and CDR2 SFDVKD come from the germline V gene. The length of the CDR3 is 14 residues. Deletions cut 0 bases from V and 7 bases from J, with 11 bases between. CDR3 protein: CATSDLDLSGTQYF. CDR3 in DNA: TGTGCCACCAGTGATTTGGACCTCTCGGGGACCCAGTACTTC.

This clonotype was picked up a small number of times. This chain connects TRBV7-9 to TRBJ2-2, with D possibly being TRBD1 (6 bases). This CDR3 spans 14 amino acids. In germline, CDR1 is SEHNR, CDR2 FQNEAQ (reference sequence). Trimming pared 10 bases from V and 1 base from J, leaving 13 bases between. CDR3 sequence: CAITDRKNTGELFF. DNA of the CDR3: TGTGCCATTACGGACAGAAAGAACACCGGGGAGCTGTTTTTT.

The genes are TRBV5-1 and TRBJ1-2, with D hard to call. CDR3 length: 14 residues. Trimming removed 0 bases from V and 7 bases from J, with 13 bases in between. Germline CDR1 is SGHRS and CDR2 is YFSETQ. CDR3 loop: CASSLEPGFSGYTF. The CDR3 DNA reads as TGCGCCAGCAGCTTGGAACCCGGGTTCAGTGGCTACACCTTC.

The J gene is TRBJ1-2, the V gene TRBV6-6; no clear D. The CDR3 is made up of 11 amino acids. V shed 7 bases and J shed 4 bases, with 7 bases lying between them. Germline loops: CDR1 MNHNY, CDR2 SVGAGI (reference sequence). The CDR3 DNA reads TGTGCCAGCACCCTAGGCTATGGCTACACCTTC. As protein: CASTLGYGYTF.

J is TRBJ1-1 and V is TRBV5-1, with 7 bases identical to TRBD1. The CDR3 runs to 15 residues. Germline trimming cut 4 bases from V and 3 bases from J; bases unmatched to any gene: 9. Germline V CDR1 and CDR2: SGHRS, YFSETQ. The CDR3 DNA sequence: TGCGCCAGCAGCGCCCTGACAGGGCCCGACACTGAAGCTTTCTTT. Protein sequence: CASSALTGPDTEAFF.

This clonotype has just a few counts. This sequence joins TRBV7-9 and TRBJ2-2; 7 nucleotides agree with TRBD1. Germline lookup yields CDR1 SEHNR and CDR2 FQNEAQ (reference sequence). J was trimmed by 8 bases and V by 7 bases; bases with no gene match: 19. The CDR3 is 17 residues long. CDR3 sequence: CASTRDPGQIKLGELFF. The CDR3 coding sequence is TGTGCCAGCACCCGAGATCCGGGACAGATAAAACTAGGGGAGCTGTTTTTT. Complete variable domain (other parts from reference TRBV7-9 and TRBJ2-2): DTGVSQNPRHKITKRGQNVTFRCDPISEHNRLYWYRQTLGQGPEFLTYFQNEAQLEKSRLLSDRFSAERPKGSFSTLEIQRTEQGDSAMYLCASTRDPGQIKLGELFFGEGSRLTVL.

This chain connects TRBV5-1 to TRBJ1-4, with 7 positions matching TRBD1. Germline V lookup: CDR1 SGHRS, CDR2 YFSETQ. The junction had 15 bases not matched to a gene; V was cut back by 5 bases and J by 8 bases. The length of the CDR3 is 16 residues. The CDR3 DNA sequence: TGCGCCAGCAGACAAAGCCCGGACAGGCTGGGGGAAAAACTGTTTTTT. Residues: CASRQSPDRLGEKLFF.

This rearrangement joins TRBV29-1 to TRBJ1-1; D is possibly TRBD1 (5 bases). V lost 4 bases, J lost 2 bases, and 11 bases lay in between. CDR1 SQVTM and CDR2 ANQGSEA come from the germline V gene. CDR3 length: 13 amino acids. CDR3 coding DNA: TGCAGCGTTGCAGGGCGCAGAAACACTGAAGCTTTCTTT. Protein sequence: CSVAGRRNTEAFF.

This clonotype was observed a few times. J is TRBJ2-7 and V is TRBV5-1; TRBD1 agrees at 12 bases. V was clipped by 7 bases and J by 4 bases; unmatched bases: 6. CDR3 length equals 14 residues. CDR1 and CDR2 (germline): SGHRS, YFSETQ. CDR3 sequence reads: CASGPGQGAYEQYF. Here the CDR3 DNA reads TGCGCCAGCGGACCGGGACAGGGGGCTTACGAGCAGTACTTC.

This clonotype was seen a handful of times. The rearrangement joins TRBV5-1 to TRBJ2-7, with 12 bases lining up with TRBD2. V trimming: 7 bases; J trimming: 4 bases; junction bases outside the gene matches: 15. Germline assignment: CDR1 SGHRS and CDR2 YFSETQ. The CDR3 is 17 amino acids. For the CDR3, the DNA is TGCGCCAGCTGGGACCCTTCCGGGACTAGCGGGCGGTACGAGCAGTACTTC. It encodes CASWDPSGTSGRYEQYF.

The chain uses TRBV20-1 and TRBJ2-3; TRBD2 matches at 9 bases. This CDR3 is 14 amino acids long. Germline lookup yields CDR1 DFQATT and CDR2 SNEGSKA (reference sequence). V trimming: 3 bases; J trimming: 6 bases; junction bases outside the gene matches: 7. CDR3 nucleotides: TGCAGTGCTAGGTTTAGCGGGAGTGTGGATACGCAGTATTTT. Translated, it gives CSARFSGSVDTQYF.

This clonotype was observed a handful of times. The rearrangement joins TRBV12-3 or TRBV12-4 to TRBJ2-5; TRBD1 matches at 7 bases. Losses at the gene ends were 8 bases for V and 4 bases for J; bases not matched to a gene: 13. CDR3 length: 15 amino acids. CDR3 residues: CASQTGSLIGETQYF. CDR3 bases: TGTGCCAGCCAGACAGGGTCACTAATTGGAGAGACCCAGTACTTC.

This clonotype was counted a few times. The chain carries TRBV20-1 and TRBJ1-3; a possible D gene is TRBD1 (5 bases). The CDR3 has 15 residues. CDR1 DFQATT and CDR2 SNEGSKA come from the germline V gene (reference sequence). Trimming took 5 bases from V and 0 from J, leaving 14 bases between them. The CDR3 sequence is CSAGQQSISGNTIYF. DNA for the CDR3: TGCAGTGCTGGACAACAGTCAATCTCTGGAAACACCATATATTTT.

This clonotype was observed at least ten times. The chain joins TRBV29-1 to TRBJ2-1; D not resolved. The germline gives CDR1 SQVTM, CDR2 ANQGSEA. The CDR3 is 13 amino acids. V lost 3 bases and J lost 0, with 6 bases in between. Here the CDR3 DNA reads TGCAGCGTTGATTTAAGCTCCTACAATGAGCAGTTCTTC. Amino acids: CSVDLSSYNEQFF.

This clonotype turned up a few times. The chain links TRBV5-5 to TRBJ2-3; the match to TRBD1 covers 9 bases. Germline assignment: CDR1 SGHKS and CDR2 YYEKEE (reference sequence). Trimming cost V 0 bases and J 6 bases; bases outside gene matches: 2. This CDR3 comprises 14 residues. CDR3 amino acids: CASSLAQGADTQYF. Written as DNA, the CDR3 is TGTGCCAGCAGCTTGGCACAGGGGGCGGATACGCAGTATTTT. Combining the CDR3 with reference TRBV5-5 and TRBJ2-3 gives the whole variable domain DAGVTQSPTHLIKTRGQQVTLRCSPISGHKSVSWYQQVLGQGPQFIFQYYEKEERGRGNFPDRFSARQFPNYSSELNVNALLLGDSALYLCASSLAQGADTQYFGPGTRLTVL.

This clonotype has just a few counts. The rearrangement joins TRBV5-1 to TRBJ2-3, with 13 nucleotides matching TRBD2. This CDR3 comprises 18 residues. Germline lookup yields CDR1 SGHRS and CDR2 YFSETQ. The V segment lost 4 bases and the J segment 0 bases; nucleotides outside the gene matches: 8. CDR3 sequence: CASSQGRTSGGSTDTQYF. The CDR3 bases are TGCGCCAGCAGCCAGGGAAGGACTAGCGGGGGTAGCACAGATACGCAGTATTTT.

This sequence joins TRBV27 and TRBJ2-1, with TRBD1 matching 7 bases. Germline V gene data show CDR1 as MNHEY and CDR2 as SMNVEV (reference sequence). After removal of 8 bases from V and 8 bases from J, the junction contained 9 bases not matched to a gene. The CDR3 runs 13 residues. For the CDR3, the DNA is TGTGCCAGCGGTCCTCAGGGGGTCTATGAGCAGTTCTTC. It specifies CASGPQGVYEQFF.

This clonotype has more than one count but fewer than ten. The J gene is TRBJ2-3, the V gene TRBV5-1; D is unclear. The V end was cut by 0 bases, the J end by 2 bases, with 10 bases between. The V gene's germline CDR1 is SGHRS and CDR2 YFSETQ. The CDR3 loop spans 15 amino acids. The CDR3 sequence: CASSLDSPNTDTQYF. The CDR3 DNA is TGCGCCAGCAGCTTGGATAGCCCAAACACAGATACGCAGTATTTT. The full variable domain, in which reference TRBV5-1 and TRBJ2-3 provide the parts outside the CDR3, is KAGVTQTPRYLIKTRGQQVTLSCSPISGHRSVSWYQQTPGQGLQFLFEYFSETQRNKGNFPGRFSGRQFSNSRSEMNVSTLELGDSALYLCASSLDSPNTDTQYFGPGTRLTVL.

This rearrangement joins TRBV18 to TRBJ1-3; maybe TRBD1 (6 bases). The V and J ends lost 0 bases and 2 bases respectively, with 14 bases between them. The CDR3 is 17 amino acids. Germline assignment: CDR1 KGHSH and CDR2 LQKENI. CDR3 amino acids: CASSPPFTGSTGNTIYF. CDR3 sequence (DNA): TGTGCCAGCTCACCACCATTTACAGGGTCCACTGGAAACACCATATATTTT.

This clonotype was recorded at least ten times. The rearrangement uses TRBV5-1 and TRBJ2-7; possible D gene TRBD2, 6 bases. CDR1 SGHRS and CDR2 YFSETQ come from the germline V gene. The CDR3 is 13 residues long. Trimming stripped 6 bases from V and 7 bases from J, with 17 bases between. The CDR3 spells CASKAGPELEQYV. CDR3 sequence (DNA): TGCGCCAGCAAGGCGGGACCCGAACTTGAGCAGTACGTC.

The gene calls are TRBV7-2 and TRBJ1-1; D may be TRBD1 (5 bases). The germline V gene has CDR1 SGHTA and CDR2 FQGNSA. V was trimmed by 3 bases and J by 4 bases, leaving 15 bases between them. The CDR3 covers 15 residues. Here the CDR3 DNA reads TGTGCCAGCAGCTTTAAATTAGGGGAGGGCACTGAAGCTTTCTTT. It is translated as CASSFKLGEGTEAFF.

The CDR3 here is CASTATGVNTEAFF. The CDR3 DNA reads as TGTGCCAGTACCGCGACAGGGGTGAACACTGAAGCTTTCTTT. The chain combines TRBV19 with TRBJ1-1; 8 nucleotides agree with TRBD1. CDR1 is LNHDA, CDR2 SQIVND, per germline (reference sequence). The V and J ends lost 7 bases and 0 bases, in that order; junction bases with no gene match: 4. The CDR3 has 14 residues.

The sample holds a few counts of this clonotype. V and J are TRBV7-8 and TRBJ2-5, with unresolved D. The CDR3 contains 13 residues. Germline-derived CDR1 and CDR2 are SGHVS and FQNEAQ. The germline V and J ends were trimmed by 1 base and 4 bases, with 7 bases remaining between them. The CDR3 nucleotides are TGTGCCAGCAGCTTAGTTGTGCGAGAGACCCAGTACTTC. It yields the protein CASSLVVRETQYF.